These 8 T cell receptor beta chains share one sample of origin, sequenced in a study of T-cell memory formation after mild COVID-19. TCRdb recomputed calls from the 5' RACE reads with MiXCR, one row per CDR3 protein. The sample has hundreds of thousands of distinct CDR3 sequences, roughly 21% seen once. Sequencing used PBMCs or a T cell subset sorted from them (not recorded which). The receptors come from an adult woman who had mild COVID-19 (a few samples of this study predate the infection). Cell type and time point are not known.

This clonotype showed up just once. The genes are TRBV20-1 and TRBJ1-1, with TRBD1 as a possible D gene (6 bases). CDR3 size: 14 residues. Germline V gene lookup returns CDR1 DFQATT and CDR2 SNEGSKA (reference sequence). The V gene lost 0 bases and the J gene lost 5 bases, with 13 bases spanning the gap. The CDR3 sequence is CSARDRGVGTEAFF. In nucleotides, the CDR3 is TGCAGTGCTAGAGATAGGGGGGTGGGGACTGAAGCTTTCTTT.

This rearrangement joins TRBV20-1 to TRBJ1-2; a weak D match, TRBD1 (5 bases). Germline V gene sequence: CDR1 DFQATT, CDR2 SNEGSKA (reference sequence). The CDR3 consists of 14 residues. Trimming stripped 2 bases from V and 3 bases from J, with 13 bases between. This chain's CDR3 is CSARRERDDYGYTF. DNA for the CDR3: TGCAGTGCTAGAAGGGAGCGGGACGACTATGGCTACACCTTC.

The rearrangement links TRBV7-9 to TRBJ1-1; 7 bases are shared with TRBD1. The CDR3 is 15 amino acids. The J segment lost 0 bases and the V segment lost 5 bases, leaving 6 bases of the junction unmatched. The germline V gene has CDR1 SEHNR and CDR2 FQNEAQ (reference sequence). This CDR3 is CASSPKRGLNTEAFF. CDR3 coding DNA: TGTGCCAGCAGCCCAAAAAGGGGGCTGAACACTGAAGCTTTCTTT.

This CDR3 reads CAWRRWGPGMDEQYF. The DNA for the CDR3 is TGTGCCTGGAGACGATGGGGACCGGGGATGGACGAGCAGTACTTC. This sequence joins TRBV30 and TRBJ2-7, with D possibly called TRBD1 or TRBD2 (5 bases each). The CDR3 length is 15 residues. Germline lookup yields CDR1 GTSNPN and CDR2 SVGIG (reference sequence). Trimming cost V 3 bases and J 5 bases, with 20 bases left between them.

V gene TRBV5-1 combines with J gene TRBJ2-5, with D possibly matching TRBD2 (5 bases). Germline values: CDR1 SGHRS, CDR2 YFSETQ. Trimming removed 5 bases from V and 3 bases from J, with 8 bases in between. The CDR3 extends over 12 amino acids. This chain's CDR3 is CASSGSEETQYF. CDR3 DNA sequence: TGCGCCAGCAGTGGGAGCGAAGAGACCCAGTACTTC.

The chain recombines TRBV7-9 with TRBJ2-7; 10 nucleotides line up with TRBD2. The CDR3 is 13 amino acids. Germline CDR1 reads SEHNR; CDR2 reads FQNEAQ (reference sequence). The V gene end was trimmed by 7 bases and the J gene end by 6 bases; junction bases not matched to a gene: 6. The CDR3 region is CASNAGTSAEQYF. Here the CDR3 DNA reads TGTGCCAGCAACGCCGGGACTAGCGCCGAGCAGTACTTC.

The chain uses TRBV5-1 and TRBJ2-3; D gene uncertain. The CDR3 is made up of 13 amino acids. In germline, CDR1 is SGHRS, CDR2 YFSETQ. Trimming cost V 0 bases and J 4 bases, with 6 bases left between them. The CDR3 DNA reads as TGCGCCAGCAGCTTGGAGGTCTCAGATACGCAGTATTTT. It encodes CASSLEVSDTQYF.

This clonotype was seen many times. This chain links TRBV4-3 with TRBJ2-1, with TRBD1 matching 9 bases. The CDR3 sequence is 15 residues long. The junction had 6 bases not matched to a gene; V was cut back by 1 base and J by 8 bases. Germline V gives CDR1 LGHNA, CDR2 YSLEER. CDR3 nucleotides: TGCGCCAGCAGCCAAGGACAGGGGGAAGCCTATGAGCAGTTCTTC. It codes for CASSQGQGEAYEQFF.